Below are 25 T cell receptor beta chains sequenced from a single sample in a study of blood T cell repertoires in COVID-19. Profiled with immunoSEQ multiplex PCR; TCRdb holds only in-frame clones, not every one. This table holds tens of thousands of clones, around 90% found once. Sequencing was done on a sample of peripheral blood. All receptors come from a middle-aged man with active COVID-19.

This clone has a single count. The chain has TRBV5-1 and TRBJ1-6; 7 nucleotides match TRBD1. The CDR3 sequence is 15 residues long. The V and J ends lost 1 base and 5 bases, in that order; junction bases with no gene match: 3. Looked up from germline, CDR1 is SGHRS and CDR2 is YFSETQ. The CDR3, as DNA: TGCGCCAGCAGCTTGCAGGGGGGAAATAATTCACCCCTCCACTTT. Its protein is CASSLQGGNNSPLHF.

The rearrangement joins TRBV11-2 to TRBJ2-7; no reliable D call. The V and J ends lost 3 bases and 2 bases respectively, with 11 bases between them. Germline V gene lookup returns CDR1 SGHAT and CDR2 FQNNGV. This CDR3 comprises 14 residues. The CDR3 nucleotides read TGTGCCAGCAGCTTCCGAGCCCGCCCCTACGAGCAGTACTTC. Its translation is CASSFRARPYEQYF.

J is TRBJ2-1 and V is TRBV5-5; 11 positions match TRBD2. Germline CDR1 reads SGHKS; CDR2 reads YYEKEE (reference sequence). The trim removed 2 bases at V and 6 bases at J, leaving 4 bases unmatched. The CDR3 has 15 residues. CDR3 nucleotides: TGTGCCAGCAGCTTACTAGCGGGAGTCGGCAATGAGCAGTTCTTC. Protein sequence: CASSLLAGVGNEQFF.

The chain has TRBV7-9 and TRBJ1-1; D possibly corresponds to TRBD1 (6 bases). V was pared by 2 bases and J by 0 bases, with 16 bases between. Germline V gene sequence: CDR1 SEHNR, CDR2 FQNEAQ (reference sequence). CDR3 length: 17 residues. CDR3 in amino acids: CASSLYSHGQLNTEAFF. The CDR3 DNA is TGTGCCAGCAGCTTATATTCCCACGGACAGCTGAACACTGAAGCTTTCTTT.

The rearrangement joins TRBV12-1 to TRBJ2-1; the tabulated D call, TRBD2, remains unverified against the DNA. TRBV12-1 is reported as a pseudogene. The CDR3 has 17 amino acids. In nucleotides, the CDR3 is TGTGCCAGCAGCCCGGGATCTAGCGGGCCTGACTACAATGAGCAGTTCTTC. Protein: CASSPGSSGPDYNEQFF.

In this sample, this clone turned up once. The V and J genes are TRBV4-1 and TRBJ2-5; perhaps TRBD2 as D (6 bases). The CDR3 has 17 residues. Trimming removed 3 bases at V and 1 base at J, with 18 bases between. Germline loops: CDR1 MGHRA, CDR2 YSYEKL. CDR3 protein: CASSHGGAVDLQETQYF. The CDR3 nucleotides are TGCGCCAGCAGCCATGGAGGGGCCGTGGATCTCCAAGAGACCCAGTACTTC.

This clone was seen only once. The chain joins TRBV12-3 or TRBV12-4 to TRBJ2-1, with a tentative D call TRBD2 (5 bases). Trimming took off 8 bases at V and 10 bases at J, with 12 bases between the two ends. The CDR3 loop spans 11 amino acids. CDR3: CASAGRVEQFF. The CDR3 coding sequence is TGTGCCAGCGCGGGTCGAGTGGAGCAGTTCTTC.

This clone was found once. This chain links TRBV7-2 with TRBJ2-2; no clear D gene. Trimming removed 5 bases at V and 6 bases at J, with 10 bases between. Germline V CDR1 and CDR2: SGHTA, FQGNSA. This CDR3 comprises 13 residues. In nucleotides, the CDR3 is TGTGCCAGCAGCACCACAGTGGCCGGGGAGCTGTTTTTT. Translating it yields CASSTTVAGELFF.

The CDR3 DNA reads as TGTGCCAGCAGTCCCCCGGGGGTTTCGACCATATATTTT. It encodes CASSPPGVSTIYF. The gene calls are TRBV12-3 or TRBV12-4 and TRBJ1-3; TRBD1 might be the D (5 bases). Deletions cut 5 bases from V and 10 bases from J, with 15 bases between. The CDR3 loop spans 13 amino acids.

This rearrangement joins TRBV6-5 to TRBJ2-2; D is unresolved. V was shortened by 6 bases and J by 6 bases, with 11 bases between the two germline ends. This CDR3 contains 13 residues. Per germline, CDR1 MNHEY and CDR2 SVGAGI. CDR3 protein: CASRDLAPGELFF. DNA for the CDR3: TGTGCCAGCAGAGATTTAGCCCCCGGGGAGCTGTTTTTT.

The J gene is TRBJ2-2, the V gene TRBV2; D not certain. The CDR3 has 15 amino acids. Trimming took off 1 base at V and 0 bases at J, with 6 bases between the two ends. The germline CDR1 and CDR2 sequences are SNHLY and FYNNEI. The CDR3 coding sequence is TGTGCCAGCAGTGAAGAGACAACGAACACCGGGGAGCTGTTTTTT. Translation: CASSEETTNTGELFF.

As DNA, the CDR3 is TGTGCCAGCAGCGAATCCGAGCGGAACGAGCAGTACTTC. Translating it yields CASSESERNEQYF. The V and J genes are TRBV14 and TRBJ2-7; D might be TRBD2 (5 bases). The CDR3 has 13 amino acids. The germline CDR1 and CDR2 sequences are SGHDN and FVKESK. With 5 bases removed from V and 5 bases from J, the gap between germline ends came to 13 bases.

The chain links TRBV10-1 to TRBJ2-6; 9 bases fit TRBD2. Germline assignment: CDR1 WNHNN and CDR2 SYGVQD (reference sequence). CDR3 length: 17 residues. The junction had 2 bases not matched to a gene; V was cut back by 2 bases and J by 0 bases. CDR3 sequence: CASSERAGGSGANVLTF. As DNA, the CDR3 is TGCGCCAGCAGTGAGAGAGCGGGAGGCTCTGGGGCCAACGTCCTGACTTTC.

The chain carries TRBV4-3 and TRBJ2-3; TRBD2 matches 12 bases. The germline CDR1 and CDR2 sequences are LGHNA and YSLEER. Unmatched junction bases numbered 8, after V lost 0 bases and J lost 4 bases. The CDR3 runs 18 residues. The CDR3 loop reads CASSQDLAGGLLADTQYF. In nucleotides, the CDR3 is TGCGCCAGCAGCCAAGATCTAGCGGGGGGGCTTTTGGCAGATACGCAGTATTTT.

V is TRBV27 and J is TRBJ2-3; 8 bases are shared with TRBD2. CDR1 is MNHEY, CDR2 SMNVEV, per germline (reference sequence). This CDR3 region has 18 residues. With V trimmed by 0 bases and J by 2 bases, 10 bases remained unmatched. CDR3 in DNA: TGTGCCAGCAGTTTATCCGGGGGGGCCCTCAGAAACACAGATACGCAGTATTTT. It yields the protein CASSLSGGALRNTDTQYF.

This clone was observed a few times. The J gene is TRBJ1-2, the V gene TRBV5-1, with no clear D. Trimming removed 2 bases from V and 0 bases from J, with 8 bases in between. The CDR3 is 14 amino acids. Germline loops: CDR1 SGHRS, CDR2 YFSETQ. The CDR3 DNA sequence: TGCGCCAGCAGCTTCGCAGGCACTAACTATGGCTACACCTTC. It is translated as CASSFAGTNYGYTF.

The gene calls are TRBV6-5 and TRBJ1-1; the match to TRBD1 covers 7 bases. The length of the CDR3 is 15 residues. V gave up 6 bases and J gave up 2 bases; unmatched junction bases: 9. CDR1 and CDR2 (germline): MNHEY, SVGAGI. The CDR3 region has the DNA TGTGCCAGCAGCCGAGCAGGGGGAGCCAACACTGAAGCTTTCTTT. Amino acids: CASSRAGGANTEAFF.

The chain uses TRBV27 and TRBJ2-1; 9 bases align to TRBD2. J lost 6 bases, V lost 6 bases, and 12 bases had no gene match. There are 16 residues in the CDR3. The V gene's germline CDR1 is MNHEY and CDR2 SMNVEV (reference sequence). This CDR3 is CASRASVAGAINEQFF. The CDR3 DNA reads as TGTGCCAGCAGGGCTAGCGTAGCGGGAGCGATCAATGAGCAGTTCTTC.

The chain uses TRBV9 and TRBJ1-2; D not certain. V was shortened by 2 bases and J by 2 bases, with 4 bases between the two germline ends. The length of the CDR3 is 12 residues. CDR1 and CDR2 from the germline V gene are SGDLS and YYNGEE. CDR3 protein: CASSVPNYGYTF. DNA of the CDR3: TGTGCCAGCAGCGTCCCGAACTATGGCTACACCTTC.

CDR3 sequence reads: CASSFSDQPQHF. CDR3 sequence (DNA): TGTGCCAGCAGCTTTAGTGATCAGCCCCAGCATTTT. V usage is TRBV7-9 and J usage is TRBJ1-5; D gene ambiguous. The CDR3 is 12 residues long. V lost 3 bases to trimming and J lost 5 bases, with 5 bases between them. Germline CDR1 SEHNR, CDR2 FQNEAQ (reference sequence).

CDR3 amino acids: CASSIASISGNTIYF. In nucleotides, the CDR3 is TGTGCCAGCAGCATAGCATCAATCTCTGGAAACACCATATATTTT. This chain connects TRBV6-2 or TRBV6-3 to TRBJ1-3, with D uncertain. The germline CDR1 and CDR2 sequences are MNHEY and SVGEGT. V was pared by 6 bases and J by 0 bases, with 12 bases between. This CDR3 has 15 amino acids.

There are a few counts of this clone. V and J are TRBV11-2 and TRBJ1-2; possibly TRBD1 for D (5 bases). Germline CDR1 is SGHAT and CDR2 is FQNNGV. This CDR3 contains 12 residues. V shed 0 bases and J shed 7 bases, with 6 bases lying between them. CDR3 amino acids: CASSLEGAGYTF. The CDR3 DNA reads as TGTGCCAGCAGCTTAGAAGGGGCTGGCTACACCTTC. Variable domain in full (rest from reference TRBV11-2 and TRBJ1-2): EAGVAQSPRYKIIEKRQSVAFWCNPISGHATLYWYQQILGQGPKLLIQFQNNGVVDDSQLPKDRFSAERLKGVDSTLKIQPAKLEDSAVYLCASSLEGAGYTFGSGTRLTVV.

The CDR3 bases are TGCGCCAGCAGCCAAGAGGAAATAGGACAGGGTCACACTGAAGCTTTCTTT. Protein sequence: CASSQEEIGQGHTEAFF. V is TRBV4-3 and J is TRBJ1-1; 8 bases line up with TRBD1. Germline CDR1 is LGHNA and CDR2 is YSLEER. This CDR3 comprises 17 residues. Trimming cost V 0 bases and J 3 bases; bases outside gene matches: 9.

The chain employs TRBV10-1 and TRBJ2-3, with D hard to call. This CDR3 contains 15 residues. Trimming left V 1 base short and J 4 bases short, with 12 bases between. Germline CDR1 is WNHNN and CDR2 is SYGVQD (reference sequence). The CDR3 DNA reads TGCGCCAGCAGTGAGTTGGCTAGTTGGTCAGATACGCAGTATTTT. This translates into CASSELASWSDTQYF.

The chain's CDR3 is CASSQAGTSGSETQYF. The DNA of the CDR3 is TGCGCCAGCAGCCAAGCCGGGACTAGCGGATCGGAGACCCAGTACTTC. The V call is TRBV4-1, the J call TRBJ2-5, with 11 positions matching TRBD2. The junction had 6 bases not matched to a gene; V was cut back by 1 base and J by 5 bases. Germline V gene sequence: CDR1 MGHRA, CDR2 YSYEKL. This CDR3 spans 16 amino acids.